Here is one TCR beta chain with its context. Its antigen is currently not known. This record belongs to a study of cytomegalovirus exposure and HLA in healthy donors (dated 2017 in TCRdb). In the study overall: According to an earlier analysis of 587 of the donors, roughly 180 million T cells yielded 90 million to 140 million unique TCR beta sequences and more than 250 Gb of sequence data. An early release covering more than 500 HLA-typed donors comprised roughly 300 gigabases of sequencing data and around 80 million unique TCR sequences. Among the roughly 410 genotyped donors, about 83% belonged to the genetic ancestry cluster associated with self-reported Caucasian donors. The study was designed to test whether signatures of past pathogen exposure could be identified by cataloging public T cell receptors. The T cell repertoires of 666 subjects were profiled by immunosequencing and related to cytomegalovirus serostatus. A separate validation cohort of over 95 different subjects was used in addition to the approximately 640-subject first cohort. High-throughput TCR immunosequencing, statistical association of individual TCRs with disease status, and machine learning were combined to predict cytomegalovirus infection status. To study patterns of TCR occurrence, a later analysis re-analyzed previously published TCR beta repertoires from around 660 donors and added high-resolution HLA genotyping. In the later analysis, no new phenotypic data were used to find candidate immune exposures; instead, reliance was placed on TCR beta sequences and their occurrence across donors. An earlier analysis of 500 to 650 of the donors applied high-throughput TCR beta sequencing to assess whether each TCR beta V gene segment acted as functional or pseudogenic. Alongside the repertoire data, information on donor age, sex, ethnicity and CMV serostatus was compiled. In a later genetic analysis, genome-wide SNP genotypes for about 55% of the roughly 670 donors were used, and that subset was treated as a discovery cohort. Every discovery cohort repertoire had been produced on one sequencing platform. HLA typing included class I and class II loci at four-digit resolution. The number of typed donors differed by locus: about 629-640 for A, B, C, DRB1 and DQB1; 522 for DQA1; 600 to 610 for DPA1; and about 450 for DPB1. About five DR-DQ haplotypes were treated as single units for association and clustering because of strong linkage in the cohort. Among some 400 genotyped donors of the cohort, an average of 235,054 unique TCR beta nucleotide sequences were sequenced per donor, roughly 20% of them non-productive.

The cohort consisted of 650 to 700 healthy bone marrow donors. At the time of sampling, all cohort members were nominally healthy, though unrecorded immune exposures were likely present. The donor tested CMV seropositive and was one of the 289 seropositive cohort members. A peripheral blood sample was collected from each donor, and TCR beta sequencing was performed on peripheral blood mononuclear cells. The Qiagen DNeasy Blood Extraction Kit was used to extract genomic DNA from the blood cell samples. The CDR3 holds 13 amino acids from the cysteine to the phenylalanine. CDR3 DNA is the only sequence kept; it has 39 bases, read in frame from the first base. CDR1 is given as GTSNPN and CDR2 as SVGIG, both from the germline V gene (reference sequence). Cut back by 0 bases and 5 bases, the V and J ends lie 10 bases apart. Library prep was done by the immunoSEQ multiplex PCR assay. For the multiplex PCR, a mixture combining 60 forward primers for TCR Vbeta segments and 13 reverse primers for TCR Jbeta segments was used. Amplification of the CDR3 region of rearranged TCR beta genes was performed with a multiplex PCR assay on genomic DNA. The amplified TCR beta libraries were sequenced on the Illumina HiSeq System as 87-base-pair reads. The source study handled its data this way. A later analysis counted tens of millions of unique TCR beta chains across the 640 or so repertoires, and roughly 9.9 million of these chains were shared by at least two donors. To remove PCR and sequencing errors, raw reads were error-corrected and collapsed into unique sequences using a nearest-neighbor algorithm that merged closely related sequences. CDR3 sequences were aligned to IMGT reference sequences to assign V, D and J gene segments. Each retained sequence needed at least a six-nucleotide match to both a V gene segment and a J gene segment. A rearrangement was called productive if the CDR3 had no stop codons and remained in frame with V and J, and every other rearrangement was called non-productive. Following IMGT convention, CDR3 was defined as the stretch from the second conserved V-encoded cysteine up to the conserved J-encoded phenylalanine. The earlier analysis of a few hundred of the donors excluded sequences that lacked an unambiguous match to a single V gene segment. An earlier analysis of 587 of the donors called V segments functional above 56.7% productive rearrangements and segregating when the between-donor standard deviation exceeded 5%. A statistical classification framework was built for diagnosing cytomegalovirus status from the catalog of TCR beta chain sequences. In a later analysis, TCR nucleotide sequences were compared against IMGT/GENE-DB human TR gene sequences so that V and J genes could be assigned. In a later analysis, CDR3 sequences and most-parsimonious VDJ recombination scenarios were assigned using the TCRdist pipeline. In a later analysis, every TCR beta chain was defined by the combination of its CDR3 amino acid sequence and its V-gene family, and reads without a unique V-gene family were dropped. In a later analysis, a few hundred highly shared, low-generation-probability nucleotide sequences were removed to address suspected cross-contamination and a sequencing artifact. For each public chain, a later analysis derived a clonal expansion index from normalized ranks of inferred template counts within each repertoire. In a later analysis, generation probabilities were computed using a VDJ recombination model fitted to out-of-frame rearrangements, and the results were checked against IGoR. Hypergeometric tests were used in a later analysis to score TCR-TCR, TCR-HLA and TCR-CMV co-occurrence, with a repertoire-size bias correction applied to the TCR pairs. To estimate false discovery rates, a later analysis permuted the HLA or CMV assignments 20 times. In a later analysis, co-occurring TCRs were grouped with DBSCAN, and TCRdist sequence similarity was added when clustering was performed within HLA-allele-positive subsets. For co-occurrence clustering, repertoires with fewer than 30,000 or more than 120,000 public chains were excluded, along with five or six repertoires with anomalous nucleotide sharing. In its TCRdb copy, this immuneACCESS table keeps in-frame sequences only and misses some clones. Where compared with another copy, unresolved V genes explain less than half of these, and the others have no known cause. V and J calls and clone size come straight from that table; D and trimming were deduced from the DNA. This sample's table has entries for around 50,000 clones. The top ten clonotypes cover around 5.6% of the sample.

General findings and caveats noted by the study authors: In vitro tests confirmed that three of the cytomegalovirus-associated TCR beta chains recognize cytomegalovirus antigens. According to a later genetic analysis, donors in an Asian-associated ancestry cluster had fewer N-insertions in productive TCRs than the approximately 700-donor mean. While some public TCRs were present in many individuals, most TCR sequences turned up only very rarely across donors. Cytomegalovirus status was reported to be diagnosed by the classifier with high specificity and sensitivity in both the original and validation cohorts. In a later analysis, HLA-associated TCR beta chains showed more clonal expansion and lower generation probabilities than non-associated chains that were equally common. Several of the top co-occurrence clusters appeared to be linked to parvovirus B19, influenza, CMV and Epstein-Barr virus, according to a later analysis. When HLA alleles, especially DR and DQ, strongly co-occurred, TCR associations were difficult to assign to individual alleles. According to a later analysis, most CMV-associated TCR beta chains appeared to be HLA-restricted, and the HLA associations seemed to be driven largely by CMV exposure. A later genetic analysis associated a missense DCLRE1C variant with V-gene and J-gene trimming of TCR beta chains, and an independent cohort replicated the association. CMV serostatus was the only immune exposure information available for the cohort. Some 15 rarely observed V segments, including chromosome 9 orphons, were excluded from the earlier analysis of several hundred of the donors because counts were too low. Because HLA typing was unavailable for some donors at each locus, only the typed subset was used in association tests. In this cohort, only TCR beta chains were sequenced, and detectable features were limited by the absence of alpha or paired-chain data. A further reported finding was that TCR beta sequences accurately predicted the HLA-A and HLA-B alleles for most subjects in the first cohort. A later analysis associated 15,000 to 20,000 TCR beta sequences with specific HLA alleles at a false discovery rate of 0.05. The authors suggested that the approach could potentially be extended to other disease states and immunological phenotypes. A cluster of highly shared sequence variants was judged likely to be a technical artifact of the sequencing pipeline. Linkage disequilibrium might explain the correlated functional status among segregating V segments, but an unknown experimental factor could not be ruled out. The study gave a list of 150 to 200 TCR beta chains associated with cytomegalovirus. Presence/absence analyses assumed roughly uniform sequencing depth across donors, an assumption that may not hold. Because the 87-base-pair reads could not distinguish some IMGT-functional V segments, including TRBV6-2 and TRBV6-3, those segments were excluded. In an earlier analysis of under 600 of the donors, most TCR beta V segments were observed in productive rearrangements about 90% or about 30% of the time, broadly matching IMGT annotations. A later analysis found that TCR association rates varied across HLA loci, with DRB1 alleles showing the most associated TCRs and HLA-C alleles the fewest.

Sequences were obtained from PBMCs. The sequence derives from a male donor in good health and CMV-seropositive. The receptor chain draws on TRBV30 and TRBJ1-1, and the D gene may be TRBD1, 6 bases matching. The nucleotides read TGTGCCTGGAGTGTACTGGACAGTACTGAAGCTTTCTTT. This codes for CAWSVLDSTEAFF.